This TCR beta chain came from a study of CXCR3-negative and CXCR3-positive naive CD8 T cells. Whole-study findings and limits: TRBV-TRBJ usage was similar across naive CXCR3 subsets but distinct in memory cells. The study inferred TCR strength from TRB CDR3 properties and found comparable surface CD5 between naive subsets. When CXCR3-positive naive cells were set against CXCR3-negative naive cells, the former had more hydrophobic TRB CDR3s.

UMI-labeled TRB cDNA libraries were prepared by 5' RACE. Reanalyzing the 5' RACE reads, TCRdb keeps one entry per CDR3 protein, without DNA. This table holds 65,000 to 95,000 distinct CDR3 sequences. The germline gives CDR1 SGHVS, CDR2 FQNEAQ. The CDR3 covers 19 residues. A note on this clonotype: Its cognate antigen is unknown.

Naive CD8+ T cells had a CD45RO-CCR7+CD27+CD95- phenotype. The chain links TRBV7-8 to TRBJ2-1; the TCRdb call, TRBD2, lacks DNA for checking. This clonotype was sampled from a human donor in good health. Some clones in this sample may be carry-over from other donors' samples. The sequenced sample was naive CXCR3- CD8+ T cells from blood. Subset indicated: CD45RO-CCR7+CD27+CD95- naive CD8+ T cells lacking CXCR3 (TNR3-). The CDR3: CASSKRVVAGGPPGNEQFF.